The 17 T cell receptor beta chains in this list originate from one sample, sequenced in a study of beta chain features in type 1 diabetes. The whole isolated RNA underwent reverse transcription, so sequencing captured expressed TCRB transcripts. This table comes from immunoSEQ multiplex PCR, and its TCRdb copy is limited to in-frame clones, with some not included. The repertoire holds hundreds of thousands of clones, with about an eighth as singletons. Sequenced: naive CD4+ T cells from blood. All receptors come from a woman aged 18-30 years in good health.

This clone was counted between two and nine times. The chain combines TRBV12-5 with TRBJ1-1; 10 positions match TRBD1. Germline-derived CDR1 and CDR2 are LGHNT and FRNRAP. The length of the CDR3 is 11 residues. The V and J ends lost 11 bases and 9 bases, in that order; junction bases with no gene match: 6. The CDR3 DNA is TGTGCTTCCGGGACAGGGGAAAAAGCTTTCTTT. This codes for CASGTGEKAFF.

The table lists this clone with a few counts. The chain recombines TRBV11-2 with TRBJ2-2, with 10 bases lining up with TRBD2. Trimming at V came to 4 bases and at J to 1 base, leaving 0 bases not matched to a gene. The CDR3 loop spans 15 amino acids. The germline V gene has CDR1 SGHAT and CDR2 FQNNGV. CDR3 amino acids: CASSWTSGNTGELFF. The CDR3 DNA reads as TGTGCCAGCAGCTGGACTAGCGGGAACACCGGGGAGCTGTTTTTT.

At least ten counts were recorded for this clone. This rearrangement joins TRBV7-9 to TRBJ2-3, with unresolved D. Trimming took off 4 bases at V and 1 base at J, with 12 bases between the two ends. Germline CDR1 SEHNR, CDR2 FQNEAQ (reference sequence). CDR3 length: 15 amino acids. The CDR3 here is CASSWFGTGTDTQYF. The CDR3 nucleotides are TGTGCCAGCAGCTGGTTCGGCACCGGCACAGATACGCAGTATTTT.

There are a few counts of this clone. The chain links TRBV7-3 to TRBJ1-1; D unclear. The V gene's germline CDR1 is SGHTA and CDR2 FQGTGA. V lost 6 bases and J lost 7, with 15 bases in between. This CDR3 has 13 residues. CDR3 protein: CASSLIHNGEAFF. CDR3 coding DNA: TGTGCCAGCAGTCTTATCCACAACGGTGAAGCTTTCTTT.

This clone was counted a few times. The gene calls are TRBV4-2 and TRBJ2-6; D is unclear. The CDR3 sequence is 16 residues long. Germline loops: CDR1 LGHNA, CDR2 YNFKEQ. V was cut by 0 bases and J by 2 bases, with 8 bases left in between. The chain's CDR3 is CASSQDIEAGANVLTF. In DNA form, the CDR3 reads TGTGCCAGCAGCCAAGATATAGAGGCTGGGGCCAACGTCCTGACTTTC.

This clone was counted a few times. The rearrangement joins TRBV28 to TRBJ2-4, with 10 bases fitting TRBD2. Germline-derived CDR1 and CDR2 are MDHEN and SYDVKM. Trimming removed 5 bases from V and 4 bases from J; junction bases left unmatched: 8. This CDR3 has 16 residues. CDR3 sequence: CASSASGSPNKNIQYF. CDR3 sequence (DNA): TGTGCCAGCAGTGCTAGCGGGAGTCCGAATAAAAACATTCAGTACTTC.

There are a few counts of this clone. The rearrangement links TRBV19 to TRBJ2-1; 10 bases match TRBD2. V shed 4 bases and J 8 bases; nucleotides not matched to a gene: 5. CDR3 length: 14 residues. Germline V gives CDR1 LNHDA, CDR2 SQIVND (reference sequence). The CDR3 sequence is CASSNLAGADEQFF. CDR3 nucleotides: TGTGCCAGTAGTAACCTAGCGGGGGCTGATGAGCAGTTCTTC.

The V call is TRBV29-1, the J call TRBJ1-2; D ambiguous. Trimming shortened V by 4 bases and J by 0 bases, and 18 bases separated the two germline ends. The CDR3 sequence is 16 residues long. Germline CDR1 and CDR2: SQVTM and ANQGSEA. CDR3: CSVVPTPRRTNYGYTF. DNA for the CDR3: TGCAGCGTTGTACCAACTCCGAGACGGACTAACTATGGCTACACCTTC.

The CDR3 region is CASSSSQWAGHYSDTQYF. In DNA, the CDR3 is TGTGCCAGCAGTTCAAGCCAGTGGGCAGGGCACTATTCAGATACGCAGTATTTT. The chain links TRBV27 to TRBJ2-3; D may be TRBD1 (5 bases). This CDR3 spans 18 amino acids. The V end lost 4 bases, the J end lost 4 bases, and 24 bases lay between the germline ends. CDR1 and CDR2 (germline): MNHEY, SMNVEV (reference sequence).

The J gene is TRBJ2-1, the V gene TRBV9; D is uncertain. The CDR3 contains 18 residues. The V gene's germline CDR1 is SGDLS and CDR2 YYNGEE. The V end lost 4 bases, the J end lost 0 bases, and 20 bases lay between the germline ends. As DNA, the CDR3 is TGTGCCAGCAGCCCACGTAGGATAGGGATCAGCTCCTACAATGAGCAGTTCTTC. Translation: CASSPRRIGISSYNEQFF.

The V gene is TRBV4-2, the J gene TRBJ2-5; 11 nucleotides line up with TRBD2. The V gene's germline CDR1 is LGHNA and CDR2 YNFKEQ. With V trimmed by 2 bases and J by 2 bases, 7 bases remained unmatched. This CDR3 spans 17 amino acids. CDR3 in amino acids: CASSQKLASGRQETQYF. CDR3 nucleotide sequence: TGTGCCAGCAGCCAAAAGTTAGCTAGCGGGAGGCAAGAGACCCAGTACTTC.

The rearrangement links TRBV5-1 to TRBJ1-6; no clear D gene. Germline V gives CDR1 SGHRS, CDR2 YFSETQ. The CDR3 totals 13 residues. V was clipped by 4 bases and J by 9 bases, with 11 bases between them. Here the CDR3 DNA reads TGCGCCAGCAGCCGGGAATTGGGTTCACCCCTCCACTTT. Its translation: CASSRELGSPLHF.

The J gene is TRBJ2-5, the V gene TRBV7-8, with D perhaps TRBD1 (7 bases). V dropped 5 bases and J dropped 4 bases, with 11 bases sitting between them. The germline V gene encodes CDR1 SGHVS and CDR2 FQNEAQ. This CDR3 is built from 13 residues. The CDR3 reads CASSPQGGETQYF. DNA for the CDR3: TGTGCCAGCAGCCCGCAGGGGGGAGAGACCCAGTACTTC.

This rearrangement joins TRBV7-2 to TRBJ2-7, with TRBD1 matching over 8 bases. The CDR3 covers 16 residues. The ends lost 5 bases at V and 1 base at J; junction bases unmatched: 10. From germline, CDR1 is SGHTA and CDR2 FQGNSA. CDR3 in DNA: TGTGCCAGCAGCCTCGCCTCCGGGACAGGATCCTACGAGCAGTACTTC. It encodes CASSLASGTGSYEQYF.

V and J are TRBV29-1 and TRBJ1-1; TRBD1 matches 8 bases. V was pared by 6 bases and J by 3 bases, with 12 bases of the junction left unmatched. Germline CDR1 and CDR2: SQVTM and ANQGSEA. This CDR3 region has 15 residues. The CDR3 nucleotides are TGCAGCGTCGCAGGACAGGGACCTGGGTACACTGAAGCTTTCTTT. Encoded protein: CSVAGQGPGYTEAFF.

The V call is TRBV10-3, the J call TRBJ1-1; D might be TRBD1 (5 bases). The germline gives CDR1 ENHRY, CDR2 SYGVKD. CDR3 length: 13 amino acids. V dropped 6 bases and J dropped 2 bases, with 10 bases sitting between them. CDR3 residues: CAISSRDNTEAFF. DNA for the CDR3: TGTGCCATCAGCTCCCGGGACAACACTGAAGCTTTCTTT.

This clone turned up a few times. The chain has TRBV18 and TRBJ2-7; no firm D call. CDR3 size: 13 residues. The V and J ends lost 0 bases and 5 bases respectively, with 8 bases between them. The germline V gene encodes CDR1 KGHSH and CDR2 LQKENI. The CDR3 DNA reads as TGTGCCAGCTCACCACCTTACGTAAACGAGCAGTACTTC. Its protein product is CASSPPYVNEQYF.